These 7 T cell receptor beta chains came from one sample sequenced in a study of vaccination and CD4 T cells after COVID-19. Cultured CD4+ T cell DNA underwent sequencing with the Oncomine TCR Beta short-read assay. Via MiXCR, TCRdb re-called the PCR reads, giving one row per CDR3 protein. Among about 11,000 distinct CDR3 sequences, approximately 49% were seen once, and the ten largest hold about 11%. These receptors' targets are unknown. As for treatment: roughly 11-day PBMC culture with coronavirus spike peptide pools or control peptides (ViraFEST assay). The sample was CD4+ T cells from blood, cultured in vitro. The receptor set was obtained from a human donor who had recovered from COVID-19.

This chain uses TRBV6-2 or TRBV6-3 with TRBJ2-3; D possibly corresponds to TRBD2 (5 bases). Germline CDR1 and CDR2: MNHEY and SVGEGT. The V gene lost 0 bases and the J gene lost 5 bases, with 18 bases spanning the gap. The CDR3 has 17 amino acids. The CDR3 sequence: CASSYSSTGRSQDTQYF. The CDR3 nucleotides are TGTGCCAGCAGTTACTCGAGTACGGGAAGGAGTCAAGATACGCAGTATTTT.

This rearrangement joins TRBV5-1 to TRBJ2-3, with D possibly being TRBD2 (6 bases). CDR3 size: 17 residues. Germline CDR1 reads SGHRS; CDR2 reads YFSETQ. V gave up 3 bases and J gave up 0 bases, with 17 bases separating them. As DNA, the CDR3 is TGCGCCAGCAGCTCCGCTGCTACTAGCCAAAGCACAGATACGCAGTATTTT. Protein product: CASSSAATSQSTDTQYF.

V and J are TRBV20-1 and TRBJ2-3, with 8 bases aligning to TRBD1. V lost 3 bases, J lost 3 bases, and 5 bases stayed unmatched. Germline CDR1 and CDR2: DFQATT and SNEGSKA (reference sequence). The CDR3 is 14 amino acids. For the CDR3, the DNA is TGCAGTGCTAGGGACAGGGATAGGACAGATACGCAGTATTTT. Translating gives CSARDRDRTDTQYF.

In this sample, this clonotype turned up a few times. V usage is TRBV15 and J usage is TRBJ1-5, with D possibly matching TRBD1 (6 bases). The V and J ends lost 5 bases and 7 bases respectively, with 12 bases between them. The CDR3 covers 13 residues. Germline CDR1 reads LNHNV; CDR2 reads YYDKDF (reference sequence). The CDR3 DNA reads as TGTGCCACCAGCCGGGACACAGGCCAGCCCCAGCATTTT. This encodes CATSRDTGQPQHF.

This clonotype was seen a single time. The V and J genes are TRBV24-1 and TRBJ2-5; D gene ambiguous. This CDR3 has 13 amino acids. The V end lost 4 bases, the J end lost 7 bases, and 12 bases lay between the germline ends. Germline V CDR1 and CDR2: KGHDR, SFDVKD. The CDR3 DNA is TGTGCCACCAGTGAGCGGACGGACCGGACCCAGTACTTC. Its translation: CATSERTDRTQYF.

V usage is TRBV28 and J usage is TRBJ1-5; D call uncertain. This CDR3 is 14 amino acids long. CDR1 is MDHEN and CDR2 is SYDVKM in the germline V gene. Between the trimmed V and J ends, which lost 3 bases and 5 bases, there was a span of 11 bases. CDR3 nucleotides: TGTGCCAGCAGTTTCCCAGAGTCCTATCAGCCCCAGCATTTT. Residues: CASSFPESYQPQHF.

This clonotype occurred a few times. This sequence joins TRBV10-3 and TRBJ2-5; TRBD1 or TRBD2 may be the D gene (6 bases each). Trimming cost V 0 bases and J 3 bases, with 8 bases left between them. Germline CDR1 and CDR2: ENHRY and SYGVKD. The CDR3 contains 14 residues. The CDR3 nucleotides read TGTGCCATCAGTGAGTCCGGGGGCGAAGAGACCCAGTACTTC. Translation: CAISESGGEETQYF.